This TCR beta chain is from a study of chemoradiotherapy in HPV16-positive cancers (dated by TCRdb to between 2022 and 2023). Concerning the study at large: Using functional T-cell assays on cells from a couple of HPV16-positive patients, the researchers defined candidate HPV-specific T-cell clones and common TCR motifs. Whether T-cell immunity against the HPV oncoproteins E6 and E7 changes during chemoradiotherapy and whether survival is affected by this immunity were examined in the study. Next, the candidate HPV-specific TCRs and motifs were followed in TCR repertoires from over 85 patients with HPV-related cancers.

The paper as a whole reports these results and caveats: The survival association was reported for HPV16-positive patients, and the functional definition of HPV-specific T cells was derived from only two HPV16-positive patients. In HPV16-positive patients, expansion of HPV-responsive T cells during chemoradiotherapy was associated with improved recurrence-free survival. Expansion of candidate HPV-specific clones and E7-related TCR motifs was observed in the tumor microenvironment during treatment, whereas no such expansion was observed for non-HPV-specific T cells.

Remarks on this clone: The antigen this receptor binds is unknown. No quality values exist for individual bases; no much larger clone is one base distant.

Repertoires were sampled repeatedly over the course of chemoradiotherapy, so clonal expansion could be followed in the tumor microenvironment. To prepare the library, the immunoSEQ multiplex PCR assay was applied. TCRdb limited this immuneACCESS table to in-frame rearrangements with V and J called. A share of clones is missing; checked studies link under half to unresolved V genes, and the rest is unexplained. The sample table lists more than 20,000 clones, more than 75% of them with a count of one. Jointly, the top ten make up 2% to 2.5% of the sample. Trimming at the junction amounts to 0 bases on V and 9 bases on J, and the germline ends lie 9 bases apart. From the germline V gene (reference sequence), CDR1 is MNHNY and CDR2 is SVGAGI. From the cysteine through the phenylalanine, the CDR3 covers 12 amino acids. The only DNA kept is the CDR3, 36 bases in frame from the first base.

The rearranged chain carries TRBV6-6 and TRBJ2-7; a weak D assignment points to TRBD2 (5 bases agree). The input for sequencing was blood, taken from a patient who underwent chemoradiotherapy. This TCR was recovered from a human donor with HPV-associated anogenital cancer. The nucleotides are TGTGCCAGCAGTTACTCGAGTGGAGGGCAGTACTTC. This translates into CASSYSSGGQYF.